This entry describes one T cell receptor (beta chain). Per the authors' pipeline: Amplification with reference gene primers provided the estimates of nucleated cell counts. The table came from immunoSEQ multiplex PCR; TCRdb's copy has only in-frame clones and leaves some out. V, J and clone size were drawn from that table, and D and trimming were deduced from the DNA. The data hold about 410,000 clones, with roughly 88% observed a single time. Germline values: CDR1 LNHDA, CDR2 SQIVND (reference sequence). CDR3 size: 15 residues. J was trimmed by 8 bases and V by 4 bases; bases with no gene match: 10. The sample comes from a study of blood T cell repertoires in COVID-19.

Material for sequencing was peripheral blood. This clonotype originated in a young woman with active or convalescent COVID-19. The chain combines TRBV19 with TRBJ2-1; TRBD1 aligns across 8 bases. CDR3 residues: CASSNDRGYNDEQFF. CDR3 sequence (DNA): TGTGCCAGTAGTAACGACAGGGGTTACAATGATGAGCAGTTCTTC.